The source of this T cell receptor (beta chain) is a study of cytomegalovirus exposure and HLA in healthy donors. General study results and limits: Most TCR beta V segments were productive about 87% or about 30% of the time in an earlier analysis.

Trimming pared 1 base from V and 1 base from J, leaving 7 bases between. Germline lookup yields CDR1 SGHRS and CDR2 YFSETQ. The CDR3 totals 14 residues. 13 Jbeta primers and 60 Vbeta primers were used for the PCR. Clones were sequenced by immunoSEQ multiplex PCR, and TCRdb holds only the in-frame ones, with some missing. This listing includes approximately 46,000 clones. Worth noting for this clone: What it recognizes is unknown.

This sequence originates from a male donor in good health and CMV-seronegative. This sequence joins TRBV5-1 and TRBJ2-3; no clear D gene. The sequencing sample was made of PBMCs. Written as DNA, the CDR3 is TGCGCCAGCAGCTTGTCTCTAGGCACAGATACGCAGTATTTT. It codes for CASSLSLGTDTQYF.